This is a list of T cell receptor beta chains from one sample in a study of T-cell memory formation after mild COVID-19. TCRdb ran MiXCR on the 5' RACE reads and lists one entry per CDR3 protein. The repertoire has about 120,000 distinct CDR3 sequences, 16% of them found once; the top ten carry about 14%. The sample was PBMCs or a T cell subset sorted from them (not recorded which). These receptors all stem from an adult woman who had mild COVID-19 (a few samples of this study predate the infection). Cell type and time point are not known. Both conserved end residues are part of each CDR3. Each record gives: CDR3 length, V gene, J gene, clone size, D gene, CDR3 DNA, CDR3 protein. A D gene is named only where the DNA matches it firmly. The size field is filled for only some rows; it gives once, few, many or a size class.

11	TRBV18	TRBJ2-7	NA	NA	TGTGCCAGCTCACCAAACGATGAGCAGTACTTC	CASSPNDEQYF
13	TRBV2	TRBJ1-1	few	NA	TGTGCCAGCAAAACGGCCAGGAACACTGAAGCTTTCTTT	CASKTARNTEAFF
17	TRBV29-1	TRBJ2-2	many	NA	TGCAGCGTCCGGCGTGGGGACTCCGAATCCCCCACCGGGGAGCTGTTTTTT	CSVRRGDSESPTGELFF
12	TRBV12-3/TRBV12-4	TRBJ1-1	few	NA	TGTGCCAGCAGTTTTCTCGACAGACCAGCTTTCTTT	CASSFLDRPAFF
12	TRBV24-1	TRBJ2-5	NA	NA	TGTGCCACTAAGGGCGGAGATGGGACCCAGTACTTC	CATKGGDGTQYF
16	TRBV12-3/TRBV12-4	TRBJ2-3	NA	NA	TGTGCCAGCAGTTCCAATAGGAAAGCTATCACAGATACGCAGTATTTT	CASSSNRKAITDTQYF
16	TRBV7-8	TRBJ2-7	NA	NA	TGTGCCAGCAGCTTAGTTGGGGCAGACACTTCCTACGAGCAGTACTTC	CASSLVGADTSYEQYF
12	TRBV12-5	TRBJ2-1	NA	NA	TGTGCTAGTGGTTTTGGCTACAATGAGCAGTTCTTC	CASGFGYNEQFF
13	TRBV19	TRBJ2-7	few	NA	TGTGCCAGTCAAACTAGGGGGACCTACGAGCAGTACTTC	CASQTRGTYEQYF
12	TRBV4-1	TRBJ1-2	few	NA	TGCGCCAGCAGCCAAGATGGGTATGGCTACACCTTC	CASSQDGYGYTF
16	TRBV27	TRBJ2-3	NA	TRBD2	TGTGCCAGCAGTTTATCCCCTAGCGGGAGTGCAGATACGCAGTATTTT	CASSLSPSGSADTQYF
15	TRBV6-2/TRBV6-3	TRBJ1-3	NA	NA	TGTGCCAGCAGGCCCCCCGGGACAACTGGAAACACCATATATTTT	CASRPPGTTGNTIYF
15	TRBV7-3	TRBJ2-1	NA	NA	TGTGCCAGCAGCCCTAGGGACGGGTTCGACACCGAGCAGTTCTTC	CASSPRDGFDTEQFF
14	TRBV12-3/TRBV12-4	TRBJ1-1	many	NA	TGTGCCAGCAGGGGCCCCGGGCTGAACACTGAAGCTTTCTTT	CASRGPGLNTEAFF
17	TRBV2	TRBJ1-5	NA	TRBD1	TGTGCCAGCAGCTCAGCCCCCGGGACAGGGAGCAGTCAGCCCCAGCATTTT	CASSSAPGTGSSQPQHF
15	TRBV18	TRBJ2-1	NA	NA	TGTGCCAGCTCATCGGACTCGAGCTCCTACAATGAGCAGTTCTTC	CASSSDSSSYNEQFF
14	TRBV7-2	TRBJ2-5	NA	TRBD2	TGTGCCAGCAGCTTTAGCGGGATTCAAGAGACCCAGTACTTC	CASSFSGIQETQYF
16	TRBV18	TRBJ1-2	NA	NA	TGTGCCAGCTCACCCGCTCCGCCGGACAGCGGGTATGGCTACACCTTC	CASSPAPPDSGYGYTF
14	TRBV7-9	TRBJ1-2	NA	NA	TGTGCCAGCAGCTTAGCAGGGATCAGTCATGGCTACACCTTC	CASSLAGISHGYTF
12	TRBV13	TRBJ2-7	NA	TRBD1	TGTGCCAGCAGCGTCAGGGGGTACGAGCAGTACTTC	CASSVRGYEQYF
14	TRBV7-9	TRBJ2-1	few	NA	TGTGCCAGCAGCTGGGGGCTAGCGAACTATGAGCAGTTCTTC	CASSWGLANYEQFF
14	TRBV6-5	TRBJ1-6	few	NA	TGTGCCAGCAGTTACAGGGCAGGCAATTCACCCCTCCACTTT	CASSYRAGNSPLHF
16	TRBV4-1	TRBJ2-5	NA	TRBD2	TGCGCCAGCAGCCCAGCCGGGACTACCCCTCGAGAGACCCAGTACTTC	CASSPAGTTPRETQYF
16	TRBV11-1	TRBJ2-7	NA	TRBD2	TGTGCCAGCAGCCAAACTCGCGGGAGGGCCGGGAGTGAGCAGTACTTC	CASSQTRGRAGSEQYF
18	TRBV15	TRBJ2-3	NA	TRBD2	TGTGCCACCAGCATCTCGGGACTAGTGTGGCCCGACACAGATACGCAGTATTTT	CATSISGLVWPDTDTQYF
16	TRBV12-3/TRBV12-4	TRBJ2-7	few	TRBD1	TGTGCCAGCAGTTTACCGGCACAGGGGTTGTCCTACGAGCAGTACTTC	CASSLPAQGLSYEQYF
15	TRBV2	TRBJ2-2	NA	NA	TGTGCCAGCAGTCAGGGCCCACAGAACACCGGGGAGCTGTTTTTT	CASSQGPQNTGELFF
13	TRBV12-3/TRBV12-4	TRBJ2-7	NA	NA	TGTGCCAGCAGTTTCCGAGTCCCCTACGAGCAGTACTTC	CASSFRVPYEQYF
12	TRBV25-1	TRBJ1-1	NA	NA	TGTGCCAGCAGTGATAGAAACACTGAAGCTTTCTTT	CASSDRNTEAFF
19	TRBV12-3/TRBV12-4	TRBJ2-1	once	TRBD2	TGTGCCAGCAGTCTCACCGGACTAGCGGGAAAGAGCTCCTACAATGAGCAGTTCTTC	CASSLTGLAGKSSYNEQFF
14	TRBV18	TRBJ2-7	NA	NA	TGTGCCAGCTCACCCGACAGTCTTCCCTACGAGCAGTACTTC	CASSPDSLPYEQYF
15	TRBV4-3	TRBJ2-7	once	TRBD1	TGCGCCAGCAGCCAAGGGGGACAGGGCCTCTACGAGCAGTACTTC	CASSQGGQGLYEQYF
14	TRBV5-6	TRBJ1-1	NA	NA	TGTGCCAGCAGCTTGGGCAGGGTGAACACTGAAGCTTTCTTT	CASSLGRVNTEAFF
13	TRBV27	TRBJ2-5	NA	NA	TGTGCCAGCGGTGGGTGGAATCGGGAGACCCAGTACTTC	CASGGWNRETQYF
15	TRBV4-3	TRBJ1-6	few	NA	TGCGCCAGCAGCCAAGAGGTGGGATATAATTCACCCCTCCACTTT	CASSQEVGYNSPLHF
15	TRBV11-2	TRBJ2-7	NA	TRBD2	TGTGCCAGCAGCTTAGTCGCGGGAGGAAGGTACGAGCAGTACTTC	CASSLVAGGRYEQYF
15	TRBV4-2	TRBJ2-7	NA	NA	TGTGCCAGCAGCAAAGATCGAGGGCAGGTCTACGAGCAGTACTTC	CASSKDRGQVYEQYF
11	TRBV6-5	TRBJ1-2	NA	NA	TGTGCCAGCGGCCGTAACTATGGCTACACCTTC	CASGRNYGYTF
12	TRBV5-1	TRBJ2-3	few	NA	TGCGCCAGCAGCTTGGATGAAGATACGCAGTATTTT	CASSLDEDTQYF
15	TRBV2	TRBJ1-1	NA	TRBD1	TGTGCCAGCAGAGGGGACAGCTCATTGTGGGCTGAAGCTTTCTTT	CASRGDSSLWAEAFF
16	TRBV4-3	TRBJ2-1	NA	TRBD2	TGCGCCAGCAGCCCAACTTTAGCGGGCAGCTACAATGAGCAGTTCTTC	CASSPTLAGSYNEQFF
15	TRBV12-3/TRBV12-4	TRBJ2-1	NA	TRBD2	TGTGCCAGCCAAATAACTAGCGGGGGGAAGGAGGAGCAGTTCTTC	CASQITSGGKEEQFF
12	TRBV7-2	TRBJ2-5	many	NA	TGTGCCAGCAGCTTCCCACAAGAGACCCAGTACTTC	CASSFPQETQYF
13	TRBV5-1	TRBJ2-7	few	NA	TGCGCCAGCAGCTTGAACAGTCCCTACGAGCAGTACTTC	CASSLNSPYEQYF
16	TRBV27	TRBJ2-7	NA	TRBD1	TGTGCCAGCAGTTTAAAGACAGGGGGCCCCTCCTACGAGCAGTACTTC	CASSLKTGGPSYEQYF
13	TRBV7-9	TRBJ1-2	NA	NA	TGTGCCAGCAGCCCTGGCTTAGACCTGGGCTACACCTTC	CASSPGLDLGYTF
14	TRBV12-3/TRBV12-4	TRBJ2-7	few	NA	TGTGCCAGCAGTTTGGAGACCCAGGGTAGAGAGCAGTACTTC	CASSLETQGREQYF
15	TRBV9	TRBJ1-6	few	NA	TGTGCCAGCAGCCCCGCCGGCGGGGGCAATTCACCCCTCCACTTT	CASSPAGGGNSPLHF
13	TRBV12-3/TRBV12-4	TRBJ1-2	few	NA	TGTGCCAGCAGTGCAAATCTCGGAACTGGCTACACCTTC	CASSANLGTGYTF
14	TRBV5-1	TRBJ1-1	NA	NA	TGCGCCAGCAGCGAGACAGTCTTGAACACTGAAGCTTTCTTT	CASSETVLNTEAFF
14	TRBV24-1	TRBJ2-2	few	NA	TGTGCCACCAGTGATACGTGGGGCGCCGGGGAGCTGTTTTTT	CATSDTWGAGELFF
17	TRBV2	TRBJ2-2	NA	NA	TGTGCCAGCAGAACCGGGACGGCTAGCGTGTCCACCGGGGAGCTGTTTTTT	CASRTGTASVSTGELFF